These 23 T cell receptor beta chains were all obtained from the same sample, sequenced in a study of neoadjuvant anti-PD-1 for oral cavity cancer. TCRdb keeps only in-frame clones here, not all; method: immunoSEQ multiplex PCR. The profile shows 13,000 to 15,000 clones, approximately 71% of them singletons. The specimen was PBMCs, collected before nivolumab (anti-PD-1) treatment. The receptors stem from a person between 40 and 85 years old with oral cavity squamous cell carcinoma.

This clone has only one observation. V and J are TRBV28 and TRBJ1-1; 10 nucleotides line up with TRBD1. Trimming cost V 1 base and J 4 bases; bases outside gene matches: 9. Germline-derived CDR1 and CDR2 are MDHEN and SYDVKM. CDR3 length: 17 residues. The CDR3: CASSLSTNWDRGTEAFF. Written as DNA, the CDR3 is TGTGCCAGCAGTTTATCGACCAATTGGGACAGGGGCACTGAAGCTTTCTTT.

In its sample, this clone was seen once. The chain links TRBV27 to TRBJ1-4, with D perhaps matching TRBD1 (5 bases). The CDR3 sequence is 18 residues long. The V gene lost 6 bases and the J gene lost 3 bases, with 23 bases spanning the gap. Germline CDR1 is MNHEY and CDR2 is SMNVEV (reference sequence). CDR3 nucleotide sequence: TGTGCCAGCAGCCGCAGACCAAACTCAGGGATGGCTAATGAAAAACTGTTTTTT. This translates into CASSRRPNSGMANEKLFF.

The V call is TRBV7-8, the J call TRBJ2-7; 12 positions match TRBD2. This CDR3 is built from 15 residues. CDR1 and CDR2 from the germline V gene are SGHVS and FQNEAQ. V lost 1 base to trimming and J lost 7 bases; unmatched junction nucleotides: 5. DNA of the CDR3: TGTGCCAGCAGCTTAGGCCGGACTAGCGGGGCTGAGCAGTACTTC. This sequence encodes CASSLGRTSGAEQYF.

This chain connects TRBV11-2 to TRBJ1-3; D is possibly TRBD1 (5 bases). Deletions cut 5 bases from V and 12 bases from J, with 23 bases between. Germline V gives CDR1 SGHAT, CDR2 FQNNGV. This CDR3 comprises 15 residues. CDR3 DNA: TGTGCCAGCAGCAAGGCCGGGACGGGCCTTGAGGACATATATTTT. This gives the protein CASSKAGTGLEDIYF. Looking up the rest from reference TRBV11-2 and TRBJ1-3 gives the full variable domain: EAGVAQSPRYKIIEKRQSVAFWCNPISGHATLYWYQQILGQGPKLLIQFQNNGVVDDSQLPKDRFSAERLKGVDSTLKIQPAKLEDSAVYLCASSKAGTGLEDIYFGEGSWLTVV.

This sequence joins TRBV29-1 and TRBJ1-1; tentative D call: TRBD1 (5 bases). The CDR3 loop spans 13 amino acids. V gave up 4 bases and J gave up 1 base, with 10 bases separating them. Germline V gene data show CDR1 as SQVTM and CDR2 as ANQGSEA. CDR3 amino acids: CSVVSQGNTEAFF. CDR3 in DNA: TGCAGCGTTGTGTCGCAGGGGAACACTGAAGCTTTCTTT.

V and J are TRBV5-1 and TRBJ2-3, with TRBD1 matching 7 bases. Germline V gives CDR1 SGHRS, CDR2 YFSETQ. V was clipped by 1 base and J by 6 bases; unmatched bases: 11. The CDR3 has 16 amino acids. The DNA for the CDR3 is TGCGCCAGCAGCTTGAGGCGTCCCAGGGGGTCCGATACGCAGTATTTT. The encoded protein is CASSLRRPRGSDTQYF. The full variable domain, completed using reference TRBV5-1 and TRBJ2-3, is KAGVTQTPRYLIKTRGQQVTLSCSPISGHRSVSWYQQTPGQGLQFLFEYFSETQRNKGNFPGRFSGRQFSNSRSEMNVSTLELGDSALYLCASSLRRPRGSDTQYFGPGTRLTVL.

The gene calls are TRBV21-1 and TRBJ2-7; no check of the table's D call, TRBD1, against the DNA was made. TRBV21-1 is flagged as a pseudogene. This CDR3 has 21 residues. CDR3 amino acids: CASSPLNGSGTVKSGGDEQYF. Written as DNA, the CDR3 is TGTGCCAGCAGCCCCCTGAACGGGAGTGGGACAGTGAAGTCTGGTGGTGACGAGCAGTACTTC.

CDR3 sequence: CASSEVYSSGNTIYF. CDR3 bases: TGTGCCAGCAGTGAAGTTTACAGCTCTGGAAACACCATATATTTT. This chain joins TRBV6-1 and TRBJ1-3; no clear D. The CDR3 spans 15 residues. From germline, CDR1 is MNHNS and CDR2 SASEGT. V was shortened by 1 base and J by 0 bases, with 7 bases between the two germline ends.

The chain carries TRBV5-1 and TRBJ1-2, with D unresolved. The CDR3 loop spans 15 amino acids. From germline, CDR1 is SGHRS and CDR2 YFSETQ. Trimming shortened V by 4 bases and J by 4 bases, and 17 bases separated the two germline ends. The CDR3 protein is CASSPFEGKGYGYTF. CDR3 nucleotide sequence: TGCGCCAGCAGCCCCTTCGAGGGAAAGGGCTATGGCTACACCTTC. The full variable domain, in which reference TRBV5-1 and TRBJ1-2 provide the parts outside the CDR3, is KAGVTQTPRYLIKTRGQQVTLSCSPISGHRSVSWYQQTPGQGLQFLFEYFSETQRNKGNFPGRFSGRQFSNSRSEMNVSTLELGDSALYLCASSPFEGKGYGYTFGSGTRLTVV.

The rearrangement uses TRBV2 and TRBJ2-3; 8 bases are shared with TRBD2. This CDR3 is built from 14 residues. CDR1 and CDR2 (germline): SNHLY, FYNNEI. V lost 7 bases and J lost 0; bases outside the gene matches: 3. In nucleotides, the CDR3 is TGTGCCAGCACCCTAGCGGGCAGCACAGATACGCAGTATTTT. Translated: CASTLAGSTDTQYF.

CDR3 in amino acids: CASSFRVVAGGPFPYEQYF. The CDR3 DNA follows: TGTGCCAGCAGCTTTAGGGTGGTAGCGGGAGGGCCATTCCCCTACGAGCAGTACTTC. V gene TRBV11-2 combines with J gene TRBJ2-7, with 11 positions matching TRBD2. Germline assignment: CDR1 SGHAT and CDR2 FQNNGV. CDR3 length equals 19 residues. V gave up 3 bases and J gave up 2 bases; unmatched junction bases: 15.

The rearrangement links TRBV5-1 to TRBJ1-2; D gene unclear. CDR1 is SGHRS, CDR2 YFSETQ, per germline. V lost 0 bases to trimming and J lost 2 bases, with 14 bases between them. The CDR3 totals 16 residues. The CDR3 here is CASSLAQDGWNYGYTF. CDR3 bases: TGCGCCAGCAGCTTGGCGCAGGACGGATGGAACTATGGCTACACCTTC.

The V call is TRBV6-6, the J call TRBJ1-4; D is unresolved. CDR3 size: 14 residues. CDR1 and CDR2 (germline): MNHNY, SVGAGI (reference sequence). Trimming pared 3 bases from V and 0 bases from J, leaving 5 bases between. The CDR3 loop reads CASSYQATNEKLFF. In DNA, the CDR3 is TGTGCCAGCAGTTATCAGGCAACTAATGAAAAACTGTTTTTT.

This clone was recorded once. The chain recombines TRBV5-6 with TRBJ2-6, with no clear D. V lost 0 bases to trimming and J lost 0 bases, with 7 bases between them. Germline V gene sequence: CDR1 SGHDT, CDR2 YYEEEE. CDR3 size: 16 residues. CDR3 protein: CASSLAIVSGANVLTF. CDR3 DNA sequence: TGTGCCAGCAGCTTGGCCATTGTCTCTGGGGCCAACGTCCTGACTTTC.

In this sample, this clone turned up a few times. The chain has TRBV7-9 and TRBJ2-1; maybe TRBD2 (5 bases). There are 13 residues in the CDR3. Germline V gene data show CDR1 as SEHNR and CDR2 as FQNEAQ (reference sequence). The CDR3 DNA sequence: TGTGACTCCCACCGGAGGTGGTTCGATGAGCAGTTCTTC. It codes for CDSHRRWFDEQFF.

The chain is built from TRBV30 and TRBJ2-2; weak D call: TRBD2 (5 bases). Trimming cost V 1 base and J 2 bases, with 8 bases left between them. The CDR3 loop spans 14 amino acids. The germline V gene encodes CDR1 GTSNPN and CDR2 SVGIG (reference sequence). The CDR3 region is CAWSGLRNTGELFF. CDR3 in DNA: TGTGCCTGGAGTGGACTACGTAACACCGGGGAGCTGTTTTTT.

This clone was counted only a few times. The chain combines TRBV11-2 with TRBJ2-7; 9 positions agree with TRBD2. The germline V gene encodes CDR1 SGHAT and CDR2 FQNNGV. J was trimmed by 0 bases and V by 0 bases; bases with no gene match: 3. The CDR3 consists of 16 residues. The CDR3 sequence: CASSLDGTSLSYEQYF. CDR3 nucleotides: TGTGCCAGCAGCTTAGATGGGACTAGCCTCTCCTACGAGCAGTACTTC.

V is TRBV19 and J is TRBJ2-1; possibly TRBD2 for D (5 bases). The CDR3 consists of 13 residues. Trimming shortened V by 3 bases and J by 15 bases, and 18 bases separated the two germline ends. Germline V gene sequence: CDR1 LNHDA, CDR2 SQIVND (reference sequence). CDR3 in amino acids: CASSILPSRETFF. The CDR3 bases are TGTGCCAGTAGTATTCTTCCCTCCCGGGAAACGTTCTTC.

This rearrangement joins TRBV10-2 to TRBJ2-7, with 9 bases matching TRBD1. CDR1 is WSHSY and CDR2 is SAAADI in the germline V gene. CDR3 length equals 13 residues. The J segment lost 6 bases and the V segment lost 4 bases, leaving 4 bases of the junction unmatched. This CDR3 reads CASSAQGAAEQYF. CDR3 DNA: TGCGCCAGCAGTGCACAGGGGGCTGCCGAGCAGTACTTC.

The V call is TRBV9, the J call TRBJ2-5, with 8 bases lining up with TRBD2. This CDR3 contains 15 residues. V gave up 0 bases and J gave up 5 bases; unmatched junction bases: 6. Germline assignment: CDR1 SGDLS and CDR2 YYNGEE. CDR3 nucleotides: TGTGCCAGCAGCGTAGAGTGGGCGGGAGGTGAGACCCAGTACTTC. This gives the protein CASSVEWAGGETQYF.

This clone is a singleton in its sample. The chain joins TRBV4-1 to TRBJ2-7, with 12 bases identical to TRBD2. Trimming removed 3 bases from V and 3 bases from J; junction bases left unmatched: 9. The CDR3 extends over 17 amino acids. Germline V gene lookup returns CDR1 MGHRA and CDR2 YSYEKL. The CDR3 is CASSHPPRLAGDYEQYF. The CDR3 nucleotides read TGCGCCAGCAGCCATCCCCCCCGACTAGCGGGGGACTACGAGCAGTACTTC.

This clone has more than one count but fewer than ten. DNA of the CDR3: TGCGCCAGCAGCCACGGGATCCTCGTGGTTTCGAGTGGAAACACCATATATTTT. Translation gives CASSHGILVVSSGNTIYF. The chain carries TRBV4-1 and TRBJ1-3; D remains ambiguous. Germline V gene lookup returns CDR1 MGHRA and CDR2 YSYEKL. The V end lost 3 bases, the J end lost 3 bases, and 21 bases lay between the germline ends. This CDR3 comprises 18 residues.

The rearrangement joins TRBV6-1 to TRBJ2-5; 7 nucleotides line up with TRBD2. The CDR3 extends over 13 amino acids. From germline, CDR1 is MNHNS and CDR2 SASEGT. The trim removed 5 bases at V and 2 bases at J, leaving 2 bases unmatched. The CDR3 DNA reads as TGTGCCAGCAGTCTTAGCGGGCAAGAGACCCAGTACTTC. Translated: CASSLSGQETQYF.